This T cell receptor beta chain is from a study of beta chain features in type 1 diabetes. The ends were cut back, 4 bases at V and 2 bases at J, with 13 bases in the middle. CDR3 length: 15 residues. The germline CDR1 and CDR2 sequences are SGDLS and YYNGEE. Expressed TCRB transcripts were sequenced after all isolated RNA was converted to cDNA. Profiled with immunoSEQ multiplex PCR; TCRdb holds only in-frame clones, not every one. The profile shows some 240,000 clones, 9.5% to 13% of them singletons. The sample holds a few counts of this clone. The specimen was central memory CD4+ T cells from blood. The receptor was isolated from a man between 18 and 29 years old in good health. The chain joins TRBV9 to TRBJ2-1; perhaps TRBD2 as D (6 bases). The CDR3 loop is CASSLDGGTYNEQFF. As DNA, the CDR3 is TGTGCCAGCAGCTTAGACGGGGGTACCTACAATGAGCAGTTCTTC. The whole variable domain, remainder taken from reference TRBV9 and TRBJ2-1, is DSGVTQTPKHLITATGQRVTLRCSPRSGDLSVYWYQQSLDQGLQFLIQYYNGEERAKGNILERFSAQQFPDLHSELNLSSLELGDSALYFCASSLDGGTYNEQFFGPGTRLTVL.